This T cell receptor beta chain appears in the sequencing data of a study of naive and memory T cell subsets. General observations from the study: Over 85% of naive TCR sequences appeared only once, unlike memory subsets. A few larger clonotypes appeared in naive repertoires, especially CD8, possibly memory cells re-expressing CD45RA.

In regard to this clonotype: The antigen is unknown.

Two oligonucleotides, mixed equimolar, formed the beta constant-region primer covering TRBC1 and TRBC2. The ligated cDNA underwent four PCR rounds using SP2 and nested alpha and beta constant-region primers. One entry per CDR3 protein, called by TCRdb with MiXCR from the UMI-ligation and nested PCR reads. The sample contains approximately 150,000 distinct CDR3 sequences, approximately 20% of which appear only once. CDR1 is LNHNV, CDR2 YYDKDF, per germline (reference sequence). Deletions cut 3 bases from V and 4 bases from J, with 12 bases between. The CDR3 length is 14 residues. What was sequenced was naive CD8+ T cells from blood. The chain carries TRBV15 and TRBJ1-1, with D perhaps TRBD1 (6 bases). This TCR was sampled from a human donor in good health. CDR3 sequence: CATSSQDSFTEAFF. The CDR3 region has the DNA TGTGCCACCAGCAGCCAGGACAGTTTCACTGAAGCTTTCTTT.